Following are 2 T cell receptor beta chains from one sample sequenced in a study of blood T cell repertoires in COVID-19. Clones were read by immunoSEQ multiplex PCR, and TCRdb kept only the in-frame ones, dropping some. Seen here are about 220,000 clones, roughly 80% observed once, and the top ten hold 1.3%. The source material was PBMCs or T cells enriched from blood (not recorded which). All receptors come from a woman in her 40s with acute COVID-19.

In regard to this clone: The junction shows a germline mismatch at one end, possibly a read error. The V call is TRBV2, the J call TRBJ2-5; 7 bases are shared with TRBD1. The CDR3 is made up of 14 amino acids. Germline V lookup: CDR1 SNHLY, CDR2 FYNNEI. The CDR3 reads CASSGQGPQETQYF. CDR3 DNA sequence: TGTGCCAGCAGTGGACAGGGTCCACAAGAGACTCAGTACTTC.

The CDR3 region is CASSYSWAGYTF. CDR3 in DNA: TGTGCCAGCAGTTACTCGTGGGCCGGCTACACCTTC. This chain joins TRBV6-2 or TRBV6-3 and TRBJ1-2; no definite D call. Germline CDR1 and CDR2: MNHEY and SVGEGT. The CDR3 runs to 12 residues. V shed 0 bases and J shed 8 bases, with 7 bases lying between them.